This T cell receptor beta chain is drawn from a study of cytomegalovirus exposure and HLA in healthy donors. Assay used: immunoSEQ multiplex PCR; TCRdb lists only in-frame clones, some missing. Here the sample spans about 120,000 clones, roughly 88% being singletons. The CDR3 contains 16 residues. Unmatched junction bases numbered 5, after V lost 1 base and J lost 4 bases. The germline V gene has CDR1 MDHEN and CDR2 SYDVKM. Comment on this clone: Its antigen is still unknown.

Study-wide results and caveats: Researchers counted 164 TCR beta chains as cytomegalovirus-associated.

V and J are TRBV28 and TRBJ2-1; 9 bases align to TRBD2. This TCR was recovered from a man between 18 and 35 years old in good health and CMV-seronegative. Material: PBMCs. The CDR3 protein is CASSLLSSGGYNEQFF. CDR3 sequence (DNA): TGTGCCAGCAGTTTATTATCGAGCGGGGGGTACAATGAGCAGTTCTTC.